This TCR beta chain was captured by sequencing in a study of T cell changes during pregnancy in multiple sclerosis. Germline V CDR1 and CDR2: SGHRS, YFSETQ. Germline trimming cut 2 bases from V and 6 bases from J; bases unmatched to any gene: 1. This CDR3 contains 13 residues. Profiling relied on immunoSEQ multiplex PCR, and the TCRdb table lists in-frame clones only, not all of them. Seen here are approximately 13,000 clones, under 90% observed once, and the top ten hold around 13%. This chain joins TRBV5-1 and TRBJ2-1, with 8 bases that match TRBD1. This specimen consisted of CD8+ T cells from peripheral blood mononuclear cells, obtained after pregnancy. The TCR was taken from a female donor in good health, enrolled as a control in a pregnancy study. CDR3 bases: TGCGCCAGCAGCTTAACAGGGGGCAATGAGCAGTTCTTC. This gives the protein CASSLTGGNEQFF.